This T cell receptor beta chain was recorded in a study of glioma-infiltrating T cells after dendritic cell vaccination. As for the study in general: Treatment, given 2003 to 2012, was autologous tumor lysate-pulsed dendritic cell vaccination. Patients received three intradermal dendritic cell vaccine injections at biweekly intervals. General study findings and limits: Only a small number of patients had complete blood and tumor samples.

The CDR3 has 17 amino acids. Germline assignment: CDR1 MGHRA and CDR2 YSYEKL. The junction had 12 bases not matched to a gene; V was cut back by 4 bases and J by 2 bases. The time point is: after dendritic cell vaccination, including at tumor progression/relapse. Primers: 60 V beta forward and 13 J beta reverse. Data came from immunoSEQ multiplex PCR; TCRdb stores just in-frame clones and leaves some out. The sample lists roughly 87,000 clones; 83% were seen once. In the case of this clone: Its antigen is undetermined.

This sequence was found in a human donor with glioblastoma. The chain recombines TRBV4-1 with TRBJ2-3; 7 nucleotides line up with TRBD2. The sample consisted of blood, taken after dendritic cell vaccination. CDR3: CASSRGSSAGDTDTQYF. CDR3 coding DNA: TGCGCCAGCAGCCGAGGTTCGAGTGCGGGGGACACAGATACGCAGTATTTT.